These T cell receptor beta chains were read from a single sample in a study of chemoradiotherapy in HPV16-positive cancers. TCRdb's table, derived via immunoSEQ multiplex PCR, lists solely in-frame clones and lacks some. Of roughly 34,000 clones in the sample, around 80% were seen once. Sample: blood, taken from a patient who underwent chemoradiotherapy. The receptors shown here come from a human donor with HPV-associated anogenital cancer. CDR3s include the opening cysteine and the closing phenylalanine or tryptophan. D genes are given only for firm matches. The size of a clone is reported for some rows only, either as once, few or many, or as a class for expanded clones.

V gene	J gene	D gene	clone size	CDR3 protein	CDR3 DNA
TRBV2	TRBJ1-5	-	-	CASSKAQGQPQHF	TGTGCCAGCAGTAAAGCACAGGGTCAGCCCCAGCATTTT
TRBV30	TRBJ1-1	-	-	CAWSSGVGTEAFF	TGTGCCTGGAGCTCGGGGGTGGGCACTGAAGCTTTCTTT
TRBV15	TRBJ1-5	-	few	CATSRDTTIQGAQHF	TGTGCCACCAGCAGAGATACCACCATACAGGGAGCCCAGCATTTT
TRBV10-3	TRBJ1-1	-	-	CAISGDSGRTEAFF	TGTGCCATCAGTGGTGACTCCGGACGGACTGAAGCTTTCTTT
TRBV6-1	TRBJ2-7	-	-	CASRGYYEQYF	TGTGCCAGCAGGGGGTACTACGAGCAGTACTTC
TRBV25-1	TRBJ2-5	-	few	CASSSRETQYF	TGTGCCAGCAGTTCCAGAGAGACCCAGTACTTC
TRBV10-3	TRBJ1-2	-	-	CAISETDSEFNYGYTF	TGTGCCATCAGTGAGACCGACAGCGAGTTTAACTATGGCTACACCTTC
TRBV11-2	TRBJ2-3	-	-	CASSLDGGLDTQYF	TGTGCCAGCAGCTTAGATGGGGGGTTGGATACGCAGTATTTT
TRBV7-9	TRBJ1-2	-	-	CASSERGALLTNYGYTF	TGTGCCAGCAGCGAAAGAGGGGCACTACTCACGAACTATGGCTACACCTTC
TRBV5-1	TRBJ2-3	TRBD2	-	CASSSNPGLGSDTQYF	TGCGCCAGCAGCTCAAATCCGGGACTAGGATCAGATACGCAGTATTTT
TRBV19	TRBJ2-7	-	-	CASSIAGDFRVQYF	TGTGCCAGTAGTATAGCGGGGGACTTCAGGGTGCAGTACTTC
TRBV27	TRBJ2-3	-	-	CASSPAGQSDTQYF	TGTGCCAGCAGCCCAGCTGGACAGTCAGATACGCAGTATTTT
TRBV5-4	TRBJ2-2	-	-	CASSPGTGELFF	TGTGCCAGCAGTCCAGGGACCGGGGAGCTGTTTTTT
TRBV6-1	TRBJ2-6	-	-	CASSEALVQPLSGANVLTF	TGTGCCAGCAGTGAAGCGCTGGTACAGCCCCTCTCTGGGGCCAACGTCCTGACTTTC
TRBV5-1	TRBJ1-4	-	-	CASREQGTNEKLFF	TGCGCCAGCAGGGAGCAGGGGACTAATGAAAAACTGTTTTTT
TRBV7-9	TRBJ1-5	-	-	CASSLGGPQHF	TGTGCCAGCAGTTTGGGCGGCCCCCAGCATTTT
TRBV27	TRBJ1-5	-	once	CASSLGPLRSNQPQHF	TGTGCCAGCAGTTTAGGGCCCTTACGTAGCAATCAGCCCCAGCATTTT
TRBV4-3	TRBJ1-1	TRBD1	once	CASSQVTGGGTEAFF	TGCGCCAGCAGCCAAGTTACAGGGGGCGGCACTGAAGCTTTCTTT
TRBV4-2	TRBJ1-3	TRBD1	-	CASSQVGQDSGNTIYF	TGTGCCAGCAGCCAAGTAGGACAGGACTCTGGAAACACCATATATTTT
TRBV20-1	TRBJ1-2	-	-	CSARVLYGYTF	TGCAGTGCTAGAGTTCTCTATGGCTACACCTTC
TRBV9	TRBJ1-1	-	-	CASSVAWGTEAFF	TGTGCCAGCAGCGTTGCCTGGGGCACTGAAGCTTTCTTT
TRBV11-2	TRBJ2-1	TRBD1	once	CASSLGTGNEQFF	TGTGCCAGCAGCCTAGGGACAGGGAATGAGCAGTTCTTC
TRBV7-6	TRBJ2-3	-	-	CASSWRTRATDTQYF	TGTGCCAGCAGCTGGAGAACGAGGGCCACAGATACGCAGTATTTT
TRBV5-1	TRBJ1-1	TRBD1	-	CASSSGTGVLNTEAFF	TGCGCCAGCAGCTCCGGGACAGGGGTATTGAACACTGAAGCTTTCTTT
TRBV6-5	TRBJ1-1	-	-	CASSSVNTEAFF	TGTGCCAGCAGTTCAGTGAACACTGAAGCTTTCTTT
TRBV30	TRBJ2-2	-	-	CAWSAGFKDTGELFF	TGTGCCTGGAGTGCGGGGTTTAAGGACACCGGGGAGCTGTTTTTT
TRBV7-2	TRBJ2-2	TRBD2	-	CASSLEPSGRNTGELFF	TGTGCCAGCAGCTTAGAGCCTAGCGGGAGAAACACCGGGGAGCTGTTTTTT
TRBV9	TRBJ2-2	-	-	CASSVDGEAANGELFF	TGTGCCAGCAGCGTAGATGGTGAGGCAGCAAACGGGGAGCTGTTTTTT
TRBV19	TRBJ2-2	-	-	CASRPTTGELFF	TGTGCCAGTAGACCCACCACCGGGGAGCTGTTTTTT
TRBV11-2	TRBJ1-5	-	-	CASSPGQFSNQPQHF	TGTGCCAGCAGCCCCGGACAGTTTAGCAATCAGCCCCAGCATTTT
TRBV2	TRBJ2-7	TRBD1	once	CASRPGTASWDEQYF	TGTGCCAGCAGGCCGGGGACAGCTTCTTGGGACGAGCAGTACTTC